Below are 12 T cell receptor beta chains sequenced from a single sample in a study of cytomegalovirus exposure and HLA in healthy donors. This table comes from immunoSEQ multiplex PCR, and its TCRdb copy is limited to in-frame clones, with some not included. The sample includes over 200,000 clones, roughly 85% of them seen just once. The sequencing input was PBMCs. The receptor set was obtained from a woman aged 18-29 years in good health and CMV-seronegative.

This chain joins TRBV28 and TRBJ1-4; D is unclear. CDR1 is MDHEN, CDR2 SYDVKM, per germline. Trimming shortened V by 9 bases and J by 2 bases, and 10 bases separated the two germline ends. The CDR3 is 13 amino acids. The CDR3: CASCRGTNEKLFF. The DNA of the CDR3 is TGTGCCAGTTGCCGTGGCACTAATGAAAAACTGTTTTTT. The full variable domain, its missing parts supplied by reference TRBV28 and TRBJ1-4, is DVKVTQSSRYLVKRTGEKVFLECVQDMDHENMFWYRQDPGLGLRLIYFSYDVKMKEKGDIPEGYSVSREKKERFSLILESASTNQTSMYLCASCRGTNEKLFFGSGTQLSVL.

J is TRBJ1-1 and V is TRBV19; D gene ambiguous. There are 15 residues in the CDR3. Germline assignment: CDR1 LNHDA and CDR2 SQIVND (reference sequence). V was shortened by 10 bases and J by 1 base, with 19 bases between the two germline ends. CDR3: CATNPPGRANTEAFF. The CDR3, as DNA: TGTGCCACAAACCCCCCCGGGAGAGCGAACACTGAAGCTTTCTTT.

The sample holds one count of this clone. The chain recombines TRBV5-1 with TRBJ2-3; 10 nucleotides match TRBD2. The CDR3 totals 16 residues. Germline CDR1 SGHRS, CDR2 YFSETQ. Trimming took 2 bases from V and 6 from J; bases not matched to a gene: 9. The CDR3 DNA reads TGCGCCAGCAGCTTTTCTAGCGGGGGACCCCCGGATACGCAGTATTTT. The encoded protein is CASSFSSGGPPDTQYF.

V gene TRBV6-1 combines with J gene TRBJ1-1; D is uncertain. The CDR3 has 10 residues. Germline assignment: CDR1 MNHNS and CDR2 SASEGT. Between the trimmed V and J ends, which lost 7 bases and 6 bases, there was a span of 6 bases. Here the CDR3 reads CASTFSEAFF. CDR3 coding DNA: TGTGCCAGCACCTTCTCTGAAGCTTTCTTT.

This chain joins TRBV2 and TRBJ2-2; 7 nucleotides line up with TRBD1. CDR1 SNHLY and CDR2 FYNNEI come from the germline V gene. The J segment lost 8 bases and the V segment lost 6 bases, leaving 3 bases of the junction unmatched. This CDR3 has 12 residues. The CDR3 sequence: CASRVDRGELFF. For the CDR3, the DNA is TGTGCCAGCAGGGTGGACAGGGGGGAGCTGTTTTTT. Full variable domain (remainder filled in from reference TRBV2 and TRBJ2-2): EPEVTQTPSHQVTQMGQEVILRCVPISNHLYFYWYRQILGQKVEFLVSFYNNEISEKSEIFDDQFSVERPDGSNFTLKIRSTKLEDSAMYFCASRVDRGELFFGEGSRLTVL.

V gene TRBV11-2 combines with J gene TRBJ1-2, with a weak D call TRBD1 (5 bases). From germline, CDR1 is SGHAT and CDR2 FQNNGV. Trimming cost V 5 bases and J 8 bases, with 15 bases left between them. The CDR3 is 13 amino acids. CDR3 region: CASSAGGSRGYTF. The CDR3 DNA is TGTGCCAGCAGCGCTGGGGGTTCAAGGGGCTACACCTTC.

In its sample, this clone was seen once. This chain links TRBV2 with TRBJ2-3; D is tentatively TRBD1 or TRBD2 (5 bases each). Looked up from germline, CDR1 is SNHLY and CDR2 is FYNNEI. CDR3 length equals 15 residues. Trimming cost V 7 bases and J 1 base, with 15 bases left between them. The DNA of the CDR3 is TGTGCCAGCACCTTAGAGGGGATGGGCACAGATACGCAGTATTTT. Its translation: CASTLEGMGTDTQYF.

CDR3 nucleotide sequence: TGCAGCGTGGGGGGACAGTCAGGCTACACCTTC. Amino acid sequence: CSVGGQSGYTF. The chain recombines TRBV29-1 with TRBJ1-2; 7 nucleotides align to TRBD1. CDR1 is SQVTM and CDR2 is ANQGSEA in the germline V gene. The CDR3 runs 11 residues. Trimming took 6 bases from V and 8 from J; bases not matched to a gene: 6.

The chain carries TRBV15 and TRBJ2-1; D might be TRBD1 (6 bases). The CDR3 extends over 16 amino acids. The V end lost 0 bases, the J end lost 4 bases, and 13 bases lay between the germline ends. Germline CDR1 is LNHNV and CDR2 is YYDKDF (reference sequence). CDR3 bases: TGTGCCACCAGCAGAGATCGGGGCAGGGGTTACAATGAGCAGTTCTTC. As protein: CATSRDRGRGYNEQFF.

The chain has TRBV15 and TRBJ1-5; D is perhaps TRBD1 (6 bases). There are 15 residues in the CDR3. Germline loops: CDR1 LNHNV, CDR2 YYDKDF (reference sequence). The ends were cut back, 1 base at V and 5 bases at J, with 12 bases in the middle. In DNA, the CDR3 is TGTGCCACCAGCAGAGGTACAGGGAATGATCAGCCCCAGCATTTT. The encoded protein is CATSRGTGNDQPQHF. Combining the CDR3 with reference TRBV15 and TRBJ1-5 gives the whole variable domain DAMVIQNPRYQVTQFGKPVTLSCSQTLNHNVMYWYQQKSSQAPKLLFHYYDKDFNNEADTPDNFQSRRPNTSFCFLDIRSPGLGDTAMYLCATSRGTGNDQPQHFGDGTRLSIL.

For the CDR3, the DNA is TGTGCCACCAGCAGCCCGGACAGCCCCCTATATGGCTACACCTTC. The encoded protein is CATSSPDSPLYGYTF. The J gene is TRBJ1-2, the V gene TRBV15; D might be TRBD1 (6 bases). V dropped 3 bases and J dropped 5 bases, with 16 bases sitting between them. The CDR3 spans 15 residues. CDR1 LNHNV and CDR2 YYDKDF come from the germline V gene (reference sequence).

The chain has TRBV27 and TRBJ1-2; D is unclear. V was trimmed by 6 bases and J by 4 bases, leaving 12 bases between them. This CDR3 is 13 amino acids long. The germline V gene encodes CDR1 MNHEY and CDR2 SMNVEV (reference sequence). The CDR3 region is CASRTSGPYGYTF. As DNA, the CDR3 is TGTGCCAGCAGGACCTCGGGCCCCTATGGCTACACCTTC.